The text below deals with one T cell receptor beta chain. The target antigen is unknown. These data originate in a study of T cell responses to AZD1222 COVID-19 vaccine. The study's findings and limits: In a largely white British group with more females than males, clonal diversity was possibly underestimated. The number of AZD1222 recipients seropositive at baseline was only 5 to 7.

J gave up 7 bases and V 0 bases, and 8 bases lay outside the gene matches. Germline V lookup: CDR1 SGHDN, CDR2 FVKESK. The CDR3 spans 16 residues. This table comes from immunoSEQ multiplex PCR, and its TCRdb copy is limited to in-frame clones, with some not included. In the table there are more than 70,000 clones, 87% of which are singletons. The sequences come from peripheral blood, collected on day 0 of AZD1222 vaccination. This sequence joins TRBV14 and TRBJ2-1; TRBD1 agrees at 8 bases. The sequence came from an adult in good health. CDR3 bases: TGTGCCAGCAGCCAAGATCCCCAGGGGGCATTAAATGAGCAGTTCTTC. Encoded protein: CASSQDPQGALNEQFF.